A single sample is the source of the 30 T cell receptor beta chains below, sequenced in a study of cytomegalovirus exposure and HLA in healthy donors. It was with 60 Vbeta and 13 Jbeta primers that the PCR ran. Sequencing was performed with immunoSEQ multiplex PCR; in TCRdb, only in-frame clones are kept and a portion is missing. The table shows 100,000 to 150,000 clones, with over 60% occurring only once. Sequenced: PBMCs. The source is a woman aged 40 to 55 in good health and CMV-seropositive.

V is TRBV30 and J is TRBJ1-5; 7 positions match TRBD1. CDR3 length: 14 residues. Germline CDR1 and CDR2: GTSNPN and SVGIG (reference sequence). J was trimmed by 4 bases and V by 0 bases; bases with no gene match: 3. CDR3 sequence (DNA): TGTGCCTGGAGTGTTGGGACAGCAAATCAGCCCCAGCATTTT. Translating gives CAWSVGTANQPQHF.

This rearrangement joins TRBV4-1 to TRBJ1-5, with 7 bases aligning to TRBD1. Germline loops: CDR1 MGHRA, CDR2 YSYEKL. V lost 4 bases to trimming and J lost 2 bases; unmatched junction nucleotides: 8. The CDR3 spans 16 residues. The DNA for the CDR3 is TGCGCCAGCAGCCCCTTGGATGACAGGGGCAATCAGCCCCAGCATTTT. It specifies CASSPLDDRGNQPQHF.

The rearrangement uses TRBV6-4 and TRBJ2-1; 9 bases agree with TRBD2. The germline gives CDR1 MRHNA, CDR2 SNTAGT. The length of the CDR3 is 16 residues. With V trimmed by 4 bases and J by 2 bases, 6 bases remained unmatched. CDR3 sequence (DNA): TGTGCCAGCAGTGGCCTGACTAGCGGAGCCTACAATGAGCAGTTCTTC. As protein: CASSGLTSGAYNEQFF.

This clone has just a few counts. The V call is TRBV5-1, the J call TRBJ2-5, with D perhaps TRBD2 (5 bases). Germline CDR1 SGHRS, CDR2 YFSETQ. V gave up 2 bases and J gave up 4 bases, with 15 bases separating them. The CDR3 has 15 residues. The CDR3 region is CASSLRGGSGETQYF. CDR3 in DNA: TGCGCCAGCAGCTTAAGAGGAGGCTCGGGAGAGACCCAGTACTTC.

J is TRBJ1-2 and V is TRBV5-4; 8 bases align to TRBD1. The CDR3 has 16 residues. CDR1 SGHNT and CDR2 YYREEE come from the germline V gene (reference sequence). Trimming removed 4 bases from V and 1 base from J; junction bases left unmatched: 9. The CDR3 loop is CASSPASGGINYGYTF. DNA of the CDR3: TGTGCCAGCAGCCCGGCGTCAGGGGGCATTAACTATGGCTACACCTTC. The whole variable domain, remainder taken from reference TRBV5-4 and TRBJ1-2, is ETGVTQSPTHLIKTRGQQVTLRCSSQSGHNTVSWYQQALGQGPQFIFQYYREEENGRGNFPPRFSGLQFPNYSSELNVNALELDDSALYLCASSPASGGINYGYTFGSGTRLTVV.

J is TRBJ1-5 and V is TRBV2; no firm D call. Germline V CDR1 and CDR2: SNHLY, FYNNEI. The CDR3 sequence is 13 residues long. V lost 4 bases and J 5 bases, leaving 9 bases between the germline ends. This CDR3 reads CASSAFPDQPQHF. The CDR3 nucleotides are TGTGCCAGCAGTGCGTTCCCGGATCAGCCCCAGCATTTT.

The chain couples TRBV2 to TRBJ2-1; 14 nucleotides match TRBD2. Germline lookup yields CDR1 SNHLY and CDR2 FYNNEI. The V gene end was trimmed by 5 bases and the J gene end by 8 bases; junction bases not matched to a gene: 5. The CDR3 length is 15 residues. CDR3 loop: CASSLTSGRAYEQFF. As DNA, the CDR3 is TGTGCCAGCAGTTTGACTAGCGGGAGGGCCTATGAGCAGTTCTTC.

This clone was seen more than once but under ten times. This chain connects TRBV6-1 to TRBJ1-2; 7 bases fit TRBD1. V was pared by 6 bases and J by 6 bases, with 7 bases of the junction left unmatched. The CDR3 sequence is 13 residues long. Germline CDR1 MNHNS, CDR2 SASEGT. In DNA, the CDR3 is TGTGCCAGCAGCCCCGACAGGGCTCATGGCTACACCTTC. Its translation is CASSPDRAHGYTF.

Only a few counts were recorded for this clone. The chain links TRBV20-1 to TRBJ2-1; D is unresolved. The CDR3 length is 11 residues. Germline V gene data show CDR1 as DFQATT and CDR2 as SNEGSKA (reference sequence). Trimming took off 2 bases at V and 8 bases at J, with 7 bases between the two ends. For the CDR3, the DNA is TGCAGTGCTAGACTAACCGATGAGCAGTTCTTC. Translated, it gives CSARLTDEQFF.

This clone was detected once. The J gene is TRBJ1-2, the V gene TRBV6-1; 8 positions agree with TRBD1. J gave up 7 bases and V 8 bases, and 9 bases lay outside the gene matches. The CDR3 extends over 13 amino acids. The germline V gene has CDR1 MNHNS and CDR2 SASEGT. Here the CDR3 reads CASLPGQGSGYTF. The CDR3 DNA reads TGTGCCAGCCTCCCAGGACAGGGTTCTGGCTACACCTTC.

V usage is TRBV9 and J usage is TRBJ1-5; TRBD1 might be the D (6 bases). Between the trimmed V and J ends, which lost 3 bases and 7 bases, there was a span of 14 bases. Germline lookup yields CDR1 SGDLS and CDR2 YYNGEE. CDR3 length: 14 amino acids. DNA of the CDR3: TGTGCCAGCAGCGCACAGGGTTCGGGGCAGCCCCAGCATTTT. Its protein is CASSAQGSGQPQHF.

This rearrangement joins TRBV6-1 to TRBJ2-7; maybe TRBD1 (6 bases). The germline CDR1 and CDR2 sequences are MNHNS and SASEGT. Trimming removed 2 bases at V and 0 bases at J, with 17 bases between. The CDR3 length is 17 residues. The DNA for the CDR3 is TGTGCCAGCAGTGAACTTGTGGCAGGGGCTTACTCCTACGAGCAGTACTTC. Protein sequence: CASSELVAGAYSYEQYF.

V is TRBV7-9 and J is TRBJ2-7, with a tentative D call TRBD2 (6 bases). Germline V CDR1 and CDR2: SEHNR, FQNEAQ (reference sequence). Trimming pared 7 bases from V and 0 bases from J, leaving 13 bases between. This CDR3 has 14 residues. The DNA for the CDR3 is TGTGCCAGCACCTCCCCGGACTACTCCTACGAGCAGTACTTC. Translation: CASTSPDYSYEQYF.

In this sample, this clone turned up once. The chain carries TRBV19 and TRBJ1-1; 8 bases align to TRBD1. Losses at the gene ends were 6 bases for V and 0 bases for J; bases not matched to a gene: 9. CDR3 length equals 16 residues. Per germline, CDR1 LNHDA and CDR2 SQIVND (reference sequence). CDR3 loop: CASRNDRGDMNTEAFF. The CDR3 DNA reads TGTGCCAGTAGGAACGACAGGGGTGATATGAACACTGAAGCTTTCTTT.

The rearrangement uses TRBV2 and TRBJ1-2, with 12 bases aligning to TRBD1. Per the germline V gene, CDR1 is SNHLY and CDR2 is FYNNEI. This CDR3 has 12 residues. V shed 6 bases, J shed 14 bases, and the junction held 7 bases outside the gene matches. In DNA, the CDR3 is TGTGCCAGCAGGCGGGACAGGGGGCGGGAAACCTTC. Translating gives CASRRDRGRETF.

V and J are TRBV30 and TRBJ2-7; TRBD2 matches at 11 bases. Germline V gives CDR1 GTSNPN, CDR2 SVGIG (reference sequence). The V gene end was trimmed by 0 bases and the J gene end by 2 bases; junction bases not matched to a gene: 3. This CDR3 has 15 residues. The CDR3 DNA sequence: TGTGCCTGGAGTGTCGGACTAGCGGGTACCTACGAGCAGTACTTC. Protein: CAWSVGLAGTYEQYF.

The gene calls are TRBV18 and TRBJ1-1; maybe TRBD1 (5 bases). The germline CDR1 and CDR2 sequences are KGHSH and LQKENI. Trimming pared 1 base from V and 0 bases from J, leaving 6 bases between. The CDR3 has 14 residues. DNA for the CDR3: TGTGCCAGCTCACCACAGGGGATGAACACTGAAGCTTTCTTT. Amino acid sequence: CASSPQGMNTEAFF.

The rearrangement links TRBV4-1 to TRBJ2-4; TRBD1 aligns across 8 bases. V was clipped by 0 bases and J by 2 bases; unmatched bases: 9. Germline loops: CDR1 MGHRA, CDR2 YSYEKL. The CDR3 extends over 18 amino acids. CDR3 protein: CASSQEVAGGGSKNIQYF. CDR3 sequence (DNA): TGCGCCAGCAGCCAAGAGGTAGCAGGGGGCGGGTCCAAAAACATTCAGTACTTC.

The J gene is TRBJ2-1, the V gene TRBV6-5, with 8 bases lining up with TRBD1. V gave up 7 bases and J gave up 2 bases; unmatched junction bases: 7. This CDR3 spans 15 amino acids. The germline gives CDR1 MNHEY, CDR2 SVGAGI. The chain's CDR3 is CASKLTGGTYNEQFF. The CDR3 DNA reads as TGTGCCAGCAAGCTAACAGGGGGGACCTACAATGAGCAGTTCTTC.

This sequence joins TRBV18 and TRBJ1-5, with TRBD1 matching 8 bases. The CDR3 loop spans 14 amino acids. V lost 3 bases and J lost 7; bases outside the gene matches: 5. Per the germline V gene, CDR1 is KGHSH and CDR2 is LQKENI. CDR3 loop: CASSPGQGGQPQHF. For the CDR3, the DNA is TGTGCCAGCTCACCCGGACAGGGAGGGCAGCCCCAGCATTTT.

The genes are TRBV2 and TRBJ2-3; possible D gene TRBD2, 5 bases. CDR1 is SNHLY and CDR2 is FYNNEI in the germline V gene. This CDR3 is built from 16 residues. The germline V and J ends were trimmed by 6 bases and 3 bases, with 19 bases remaining between them. The chain's CDR3 is CASRSLRGAATDTQYF. Here the CDR3 DNA reads TGTGCCAGCAGATCACTCCGGGGTGCGGCGACAGATACGCAGTATTTT.

The V gene is TRBV5-6, the J gene TRBJ2-5, with 13 bases identical to TRBD2. V trimming: 4 bases; J trimming: 4 bases; junction bases outside the gene matches: 4. This CDR3 has 15 amino acids. The germline gives CDR1 SGHDT, CDR2 YYEEEE. CDR3 in DNA: TGTGCCAGCAGCCTAACTAGCGGGGGGGGAGAGACCCAGTACTTC. Translation gives CASSLTSGGGETQYF. Full variable domain (rest looked up from reference TRBV5-6 and TRBJ2-5): DAGVTQSPTHLIKTRGQQVTLRCSPKSGHDTVSWYQQALGQGPQFIFQYYEEEERQRGNFPDRFSGHQFPNYSSELNVNALLLGDSALYLCASSLTSGGGETQYFGPGTRLLVL.

The chain couples TRBV19 to TRBJ2-4; 14 bases are a match to TRBD2. Germline CDR1 reads LNHDA; CDR2 reads SQIVND (reference sequence). After removal of 5 bases from V and 7 bases from J, the junction contained 7 bases not matched to a gene. The CDR3 is 16 residues long. The CDR3 spells CASSPQRTSGGNIQYF. DNA for the CDR3: TGTGCCAGTAGTCCCCAAAGGACTAGCGGGGGGAACATTCAGTACTTC. The full variable domain, completed using reference TRBV19 and TRBJ2-4, is DGGITQSPKYLFRKEGQNVTLSCEQNLNHDAMYWYRQDPGQGLRLIYYSQIVNDFQKGDIAEGYSVSREKKESFPLTVTSAQKNPTAFYLCASSPQRTSGGNIQYFGAGTRLSVL.

The chain joins TRBV13 to TRBJ2-3, with D perhaps matching TRBD2 (5 bases). The germline V and J ends were trimmed by 2 bases and 0 bases, with 12 bases remaining between them. Per the germline V gene, CDR1 is PRHDT and CDR2 is FYEKMQ (reference sequence). The CDR3 runs to 16 residues. The CDR3 sequence: CASSLRYSGSTDTQYF. In nucleotides, the CDR3 is TGTGCCAGCAGCTTAAGGTACAGCGGTAGCACAGATACGCAGTATTTT.

The V gene is TRBV7-8, the J gene TRBJ2-5; no clear D. Germline-derived CDR1 and CDR2 are SGHVS and FQNEAQ. This CDR3 is 15 amino acids long. V was pared by 3 bases and J by 2 bases, with 13 bases between. DNA for the CDR3: TGTGCCAGCAGCTTGGTGTTTGCTAAGCAAGAGACCCAGTACTTC. It yields the protein CASSLVFAKQETQYF.

This chain links TRBV19 with TRBJ1-5; 11 bases are shared with TRBD1. This CDR3 region has 16 residues. With 9 bases clipped from V and 2 bases from J, the junction kept 9 bases outside the gene matches. Germline CDR1 and CDR2: LNHDA and SQIVND (reference sequence). CDR3 residues: CASRGQGEGGNQPQHF. In nucleotides, the CDR3 is TGTGCCAGCCGGGGACAGGGGGAAGGGGGCAATCAGCCCCAGCATTTT.

V gene TRBV5-4 combines with J gene TRBJ2-5, with 14 bases aligning to TRBD2. The CDR3 consists of 17 residues. Per germline, CDR1 SGHNT and CDR2 YYREEE (reference sequence). J was trimmed by 5 bases and V by 2 bases; bases with no gene match: 8. CDR3 coding DNA: TGTGCCAGCAGCTTAAAGACTAGCGGGGGGGCCGGGGAGACCCAGTACTTC. It codes for CASSLKTSGGAGETQYF. The full variable domain, with the rest looked up from reference TRBV5-4 and TRBJ2-5, is ETGVTQSPTHLIKTRGQQVTLRCSSQSGHNTVSWYQQALGQGPQFIFQYYREEENGRGNFPPRFSGLQFPNYSSELNVNALELDDSALYLCASSLKTSGGAGETQYFGPGTRLLVL.

The chain is built from TRBV19 and TRBJ1-5, with TRBD1 as a possible D gene (6 bases). V shed 6 bases and J shed 4 bases, with 10 bases lying between them. The CDR3 is made up of 13 amino acids. Germline CDR1 reads LNHDA; CDR2 reads SQIVND (reference sequence). CDR3 bases: TGTGCCAGTAGCAGGGGCGAGAATCAGCCCCAGCATTTT. It is translated as CASSRGENQPQHF.

The J gene is TRBJ1-1, the V gene TRBV7-9, with D possibly being TRBD1 (5 bases). Per germline, CDR1 SEHNR and CDR2 FQNEAQ (reference sequence). V was shortened by 4 bases and J by 1 base, with 10 bases between the two germline ends. The CDR3 consists of 14 residues. The CDR3 bases are TGTGCCAGCAGCTACGGCAGGGCGAACACTGAAGCTTTCTTT. Translation: CASSYGRANTEAFF.

This clone appeared once. Germline and junction disagree at one end, which may indicate a read error. The chain has TRBV7-7 and TRBJ2-3; 11 positions match TRBD2. Looked up from germline, CDR1 is SSHAT and CDR2 is FNYEAQ (reference sequence). The length of the CDR3 is 17 residues. The CDR3 reads CASSPTIAGGPTDTQYF. For the CDR3, the DNA is TGTGCTAGCAGCCCCACGATAGCGGGAGGGCCAACAGATACGCAGTATTTT.